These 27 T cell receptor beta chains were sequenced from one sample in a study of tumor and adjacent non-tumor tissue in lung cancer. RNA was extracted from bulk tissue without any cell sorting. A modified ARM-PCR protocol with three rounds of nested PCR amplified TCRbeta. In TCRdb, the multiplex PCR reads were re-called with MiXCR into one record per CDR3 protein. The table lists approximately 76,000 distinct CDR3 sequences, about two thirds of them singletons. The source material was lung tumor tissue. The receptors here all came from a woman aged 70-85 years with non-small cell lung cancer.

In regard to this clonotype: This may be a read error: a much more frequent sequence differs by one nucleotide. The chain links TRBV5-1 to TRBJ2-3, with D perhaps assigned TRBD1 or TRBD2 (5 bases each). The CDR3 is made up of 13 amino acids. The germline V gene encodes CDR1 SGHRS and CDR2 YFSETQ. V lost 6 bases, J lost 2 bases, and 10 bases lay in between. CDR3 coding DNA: TGCGCCAGCACCCGGGACCACACAGATACGCAGTATTTT. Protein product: CASTRDHTDTQYF.

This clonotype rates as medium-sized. CDR3 protein: CSVRDYKGDNEQFF. The CDR3 region has the DNA TGCAGCGTTCGGGACTACAAGGGGGACAATGAGCAGTTCTTC. The rearrangement joins TRBV29-1 to TRBJ2-1, with TRBD2 as a possible D gene (7 bases). Germline CDR1 is SQVTM and CDR2 is ANQGSEA. The CDR3 is 14 residues long. The ends were cut back, 5 bases at V and 5 bases at J, with 16 bases in the middle.

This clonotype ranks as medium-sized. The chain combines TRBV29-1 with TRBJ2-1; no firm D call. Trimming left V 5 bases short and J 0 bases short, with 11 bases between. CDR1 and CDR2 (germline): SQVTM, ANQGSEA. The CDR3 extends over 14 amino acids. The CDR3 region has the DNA TGCAGCGTTCAGACAAAAAGCTCCTACAATGAGCAGTTCTTC. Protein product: CSVQTKSSYNEQFF.

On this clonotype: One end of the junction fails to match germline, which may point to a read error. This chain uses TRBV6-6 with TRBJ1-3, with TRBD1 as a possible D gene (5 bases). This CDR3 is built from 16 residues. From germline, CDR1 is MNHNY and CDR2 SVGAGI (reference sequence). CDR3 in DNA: TGCGCCAGCAGTATGGGGGGGGACTACTCTGGAAACACCATGTATTTT. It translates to CASSMGGDYSGNTMYF.

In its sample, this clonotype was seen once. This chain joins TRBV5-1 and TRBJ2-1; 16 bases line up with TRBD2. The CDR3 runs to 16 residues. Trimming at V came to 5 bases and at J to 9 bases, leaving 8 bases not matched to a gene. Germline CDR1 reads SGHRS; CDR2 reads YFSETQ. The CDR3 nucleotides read TGCGCCAGCAGTCCAGGGACTAGCGGGAGGGTCGGTGAGCAGTTCTTC. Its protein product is CASSPGTSGRVGEQFF.

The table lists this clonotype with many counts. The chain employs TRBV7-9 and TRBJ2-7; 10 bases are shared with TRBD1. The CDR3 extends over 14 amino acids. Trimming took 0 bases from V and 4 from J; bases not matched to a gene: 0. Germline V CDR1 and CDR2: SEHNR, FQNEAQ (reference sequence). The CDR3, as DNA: TGTGCCAGCAGCTTAGCGGGACAGGGGTACGAGCAGTACTTC. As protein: CASSLAGQGYEQYF.

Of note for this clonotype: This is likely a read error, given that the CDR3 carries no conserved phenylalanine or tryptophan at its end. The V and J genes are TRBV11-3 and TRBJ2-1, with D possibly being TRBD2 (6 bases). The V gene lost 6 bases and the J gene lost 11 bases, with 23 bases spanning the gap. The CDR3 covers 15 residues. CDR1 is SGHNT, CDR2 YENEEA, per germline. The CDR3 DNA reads TGTGCCAGCAGTTTATGGGGGATTAGCGGTGGCAAGCAGTTCTTA. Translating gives CASSLWGISGGKQFL.

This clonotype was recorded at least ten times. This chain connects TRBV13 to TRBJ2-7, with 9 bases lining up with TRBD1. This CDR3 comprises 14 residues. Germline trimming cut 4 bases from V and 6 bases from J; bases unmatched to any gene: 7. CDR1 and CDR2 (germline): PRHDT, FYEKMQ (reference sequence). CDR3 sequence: CASSSDRTGAEQYF. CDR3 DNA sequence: TGTGCCAGCAGCTCCGACCGGACAGGGGCCGAGCAGTACTTC.

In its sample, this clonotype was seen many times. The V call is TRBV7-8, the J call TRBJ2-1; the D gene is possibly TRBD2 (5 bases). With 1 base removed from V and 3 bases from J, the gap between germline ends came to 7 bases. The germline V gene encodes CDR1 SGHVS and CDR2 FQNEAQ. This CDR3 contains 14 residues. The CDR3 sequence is CASSLERDYNEQFF. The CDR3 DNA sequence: TGTGCCAGCAGCTTAGAACGGGACTACAATGAGCAGTTCTTC.

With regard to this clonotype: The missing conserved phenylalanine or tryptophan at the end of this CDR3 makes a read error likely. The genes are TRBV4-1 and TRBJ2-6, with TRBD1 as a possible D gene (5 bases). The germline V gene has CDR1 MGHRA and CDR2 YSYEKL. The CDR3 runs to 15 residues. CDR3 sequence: CASSQPTGSASVLTY. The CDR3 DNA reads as TGCGCCAGCAGCCAACCTACAGGTTCAGCCAGCGTCCTGACTTAC.

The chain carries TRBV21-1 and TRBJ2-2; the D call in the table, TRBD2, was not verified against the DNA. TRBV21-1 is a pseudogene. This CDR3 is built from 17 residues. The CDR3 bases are TGTGCCAGCAGCAAAGTTAGGCTAGCGGGAGGGGCCGGGGAGCTGTTTTTT. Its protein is CASSKVRLAGGAGELFF.

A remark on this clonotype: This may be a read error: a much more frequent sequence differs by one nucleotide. DNA for the CDR3: TGTGCCAGCAGCATTAGGGGACAGGGGCCGGAGACCCAGTTCTTC. Amino acids: CASSIRGQGPETQFF. This chain joins TRBV7-3 and TRBJ2-5, with 10 bases lining up with TRBD1. The better agreement between TRBJ2-1 and the DNA end casts doubt on the J call. The CDR3 loop spans 15 amino acids. The germline CDR1 and CDR2 sequences are SGHTA and FQGTGA.

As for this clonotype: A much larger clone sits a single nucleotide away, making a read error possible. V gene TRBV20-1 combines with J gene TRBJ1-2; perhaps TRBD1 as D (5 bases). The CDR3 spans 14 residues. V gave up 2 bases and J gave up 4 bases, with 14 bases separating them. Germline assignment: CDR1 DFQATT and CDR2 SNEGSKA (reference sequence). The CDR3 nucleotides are TGCAGTGCTAGACCGCAAGGGGCCAGCTATGGCTACACCTTC. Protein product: CSARPQGASYGYTF.

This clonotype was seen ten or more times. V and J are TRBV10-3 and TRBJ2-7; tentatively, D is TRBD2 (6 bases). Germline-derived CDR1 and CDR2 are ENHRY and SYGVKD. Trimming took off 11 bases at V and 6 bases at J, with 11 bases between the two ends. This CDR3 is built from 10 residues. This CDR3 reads CAAGFGEQYF. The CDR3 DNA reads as TGTGCCGCGGGGTTTGGCGAGCAGTACTTC.

CDR3 protein: CASSLTTDTQYF. DNA of the CDR3: TGCGCCAGCAGCTTGACCACAGATACGCAGTATTTT. The rearrangement joins TRBV5-1 to TRBJ2-3; the D is unclear. V lost 1 base and J lost 2, with 2 bases in between. The CDR3 spans 12 residues. CDR1 is SGHRS, CDR2 YFSETQ, per germline.

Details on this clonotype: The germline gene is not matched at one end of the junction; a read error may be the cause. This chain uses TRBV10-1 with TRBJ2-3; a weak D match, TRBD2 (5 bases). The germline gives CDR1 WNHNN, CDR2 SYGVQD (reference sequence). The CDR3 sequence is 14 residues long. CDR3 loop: CASSETSAGRAQYF. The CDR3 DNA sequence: TGTGCCAGCAGTGAGACTTCGGCGGGTAGGGCGCAGTATTTT.

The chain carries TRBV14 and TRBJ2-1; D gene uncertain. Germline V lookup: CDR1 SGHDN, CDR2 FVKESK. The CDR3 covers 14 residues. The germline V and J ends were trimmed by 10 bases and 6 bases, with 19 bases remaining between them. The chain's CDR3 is CANCTDGPRNEQFF. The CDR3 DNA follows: TGTGCCAACTGTACCGACGGGCCTCGCAATGAGCAGTTCTTC.

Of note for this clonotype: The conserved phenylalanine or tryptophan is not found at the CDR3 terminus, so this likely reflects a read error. The CDR3 loop is CASTRGSIANTGGLFL. The CDR3 bases are TGTGCCAGCACTCGCGGGAGCATAGCGAACACCGGGGGGCTGTTTTTA. The gene calls are TRBV28 and TRBJ2-2; 7 bases are a match to TRBD2. CDR1 and CDR2 from the germline V gene are MDHEN and SYDVKM. The CDR3 is made up of 16 amino acids.

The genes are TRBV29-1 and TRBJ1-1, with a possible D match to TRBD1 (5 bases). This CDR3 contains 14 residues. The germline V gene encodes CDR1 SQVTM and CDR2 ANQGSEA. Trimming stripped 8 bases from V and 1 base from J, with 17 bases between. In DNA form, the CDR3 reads TGCAGCTATGTGAGGAGGGGCCGGAACACTGAAGCTTTCTTT. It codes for CSYVRRGRNTEAFF.

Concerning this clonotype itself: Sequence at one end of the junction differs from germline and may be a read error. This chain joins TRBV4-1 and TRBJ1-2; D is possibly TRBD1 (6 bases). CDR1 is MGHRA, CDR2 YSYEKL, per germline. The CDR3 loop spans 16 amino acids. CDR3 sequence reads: CASSHRDRNRNYGYSF. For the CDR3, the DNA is TGCGCCAGCAGTCATAGAGACAGGAACCGGAACTATGGCTATTCCTTC.

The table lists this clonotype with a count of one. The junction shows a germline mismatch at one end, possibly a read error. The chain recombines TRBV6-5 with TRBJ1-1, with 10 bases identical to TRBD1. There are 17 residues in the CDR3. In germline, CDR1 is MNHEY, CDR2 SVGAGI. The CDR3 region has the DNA TGTGCCAGCAGTTACTATCGGACAGGGGGATTGGACACTGAATCTTTCTTT. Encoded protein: CASSYYRTGGLDTESFF.

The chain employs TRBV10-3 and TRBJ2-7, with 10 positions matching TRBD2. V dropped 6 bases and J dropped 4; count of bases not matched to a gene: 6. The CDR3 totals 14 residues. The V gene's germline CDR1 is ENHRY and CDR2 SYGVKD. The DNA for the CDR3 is TGTGCCATCAGGGAGCGGGAGGGTCCTTACGAGCAGTACTTC. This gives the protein CAIREREGPYEQYF.

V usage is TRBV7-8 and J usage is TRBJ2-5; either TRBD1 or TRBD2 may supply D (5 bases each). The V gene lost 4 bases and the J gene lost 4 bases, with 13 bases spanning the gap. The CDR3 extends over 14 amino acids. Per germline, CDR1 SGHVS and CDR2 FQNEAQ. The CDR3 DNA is TGTGCCAGCAGCTCCCTGGGGGTGTTAGAGACCCAGTACTTC. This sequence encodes CASSSLGVLETQYF.

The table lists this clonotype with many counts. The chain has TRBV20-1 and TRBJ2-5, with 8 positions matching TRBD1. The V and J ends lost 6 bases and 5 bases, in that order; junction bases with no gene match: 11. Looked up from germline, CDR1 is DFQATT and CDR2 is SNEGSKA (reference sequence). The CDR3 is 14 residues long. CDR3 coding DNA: TGCAGTGCCAGGGGCGGACAGGGCTGGGAGACCCAGTACTTC. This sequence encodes CSARGGQGWETQYF.

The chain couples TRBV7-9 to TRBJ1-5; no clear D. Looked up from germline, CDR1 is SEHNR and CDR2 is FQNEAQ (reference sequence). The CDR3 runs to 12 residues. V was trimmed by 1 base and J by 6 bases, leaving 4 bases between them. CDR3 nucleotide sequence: TGTGCCAGCAGCTTAGGTAGTCAGCCCCAGCATTTT. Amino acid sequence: CASSLGSQPQHF.

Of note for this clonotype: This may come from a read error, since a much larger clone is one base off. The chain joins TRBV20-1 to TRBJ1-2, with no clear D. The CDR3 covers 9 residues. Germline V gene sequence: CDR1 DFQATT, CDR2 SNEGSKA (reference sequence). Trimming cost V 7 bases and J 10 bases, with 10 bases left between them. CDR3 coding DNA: TGCAGTGTCGAAACTGACTACACCTTC. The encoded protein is CSVETDYTF.

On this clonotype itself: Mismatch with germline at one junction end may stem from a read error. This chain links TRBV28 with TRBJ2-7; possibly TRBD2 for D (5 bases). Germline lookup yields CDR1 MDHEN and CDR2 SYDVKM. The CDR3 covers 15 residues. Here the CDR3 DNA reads TGTGCCAGCACCCCAACTAGTGGGAGTAACTACGAGCGGTACTTC. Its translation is CASTPTSGSNYERYF.